This TCR beta chain appears in the sequencing data of a study of CD8+ T cells in alopecia areata. The germline V and J ends were trimmed by 5 bases and 0 bases, with 14 bases remaining between them. The CDR3 is 15 residues long. Per germline, CDR1 ENHRY and CDR2 SYGVKD. There are a few counts of this clone. RNA, once extracted, was reverse transcribed into cDNA for use as the sequencing template. Assay: immunoSEQ multiplex PCR; the TCRdb copy retains only in-frame clones and omits some. The sample contains 90,000 to 150,000 clones, more than 30% of which appear only once. The chain joins TRBV10-3 to TRBJ2-7; D possibly corresponds to TRBD2 (5 bases). The TCR comes from a human donor with alopecia areata. Sequencing used CD4+ T cells sorted from blood. Written as DNA, the CDR3 is TGTGCCATCAGTCCACCTTGGACTGGCTCCTACGAGCAGTACTTC. It yields the protein CAISPPWTGSYEQYF.